This TCR beta chain was sequenced in a study of T-cell memory formation after mild COVID-19. General observations from the study: Later expanders leaned CD4+, whereas clones that contracted between day 15 and 85 were balanced CD4/CD8.

The germline gives CDR1 SGHDT, CDR2 YYEEEE. V dropped 3 bases and J dropped 3; count of bases not matched to a gene: 1. The length of the CDR3 is 14 residues. MiXCR, applied by TCRdb to the 5' RACE reads, yields one record per CDR3 protein. This repertoire shows about 360,000 distinct CDR3 sequences, around an eighth found once; its top ten account for 22%. With regard to this clonotype: Its antigen is unidentified.

The V call is TRBV5-6, the J call TRBJ2-1, with 9 bases aligning to TRBD1. The sequence came from a man between 18 and 35 years old who had mild COVID-19 (a few samples of this study predate the infection). Cell type and time point are not known. The sequencing input was PBMCs or a T cell subset sorted from them (not recorded which). The chain's CDR3 is CASSWGQGYNEQFF. The CDR3 nucleotides read TGTGCCAGCAGCTGGGGACAGGGCTACAATGAGCAGTTCTTC.